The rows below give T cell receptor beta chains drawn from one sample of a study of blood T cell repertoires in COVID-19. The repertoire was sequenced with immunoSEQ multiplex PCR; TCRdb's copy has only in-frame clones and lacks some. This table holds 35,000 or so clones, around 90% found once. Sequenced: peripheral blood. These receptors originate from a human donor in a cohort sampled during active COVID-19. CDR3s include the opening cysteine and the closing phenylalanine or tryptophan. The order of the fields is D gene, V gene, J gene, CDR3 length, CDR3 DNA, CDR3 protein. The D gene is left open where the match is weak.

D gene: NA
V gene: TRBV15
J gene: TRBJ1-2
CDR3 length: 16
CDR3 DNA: TGTGCCACCAGCAGCGTACCCCGGACAGAGCCCTATGGCTACACCTTC
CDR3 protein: CATSSVPRTEPYGYTF

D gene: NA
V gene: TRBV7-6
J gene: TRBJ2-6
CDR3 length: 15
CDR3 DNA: TGTGCCAGCAGCCCCAGGGTATCTGGGGCCAACGTCCTGACTTTC
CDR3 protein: CASSPRVSGANVLTF

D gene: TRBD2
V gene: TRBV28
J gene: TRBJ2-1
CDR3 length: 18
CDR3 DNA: TGTGCCAGCAGCCCTGGACTAGCGGAAAGTCACTCCTACAATGAGCAGTTCTTC
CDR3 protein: CASSPGLAESHSYNEQFF

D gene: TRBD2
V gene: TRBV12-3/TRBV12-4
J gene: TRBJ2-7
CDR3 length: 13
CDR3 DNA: TGTGCCAGCAGTTTAGAGGGCGGGGGCGAGCAGTACTTC
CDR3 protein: CASSLEGGGEQYF

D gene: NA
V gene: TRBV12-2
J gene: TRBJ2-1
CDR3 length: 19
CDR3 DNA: TGTGCAAGTCGCTTAGAGGGAGGGCCCCTGGGGAACACAGGCGATGAGCAGTTCTTC
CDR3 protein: CASRLEGGPLGNTGDEQFF

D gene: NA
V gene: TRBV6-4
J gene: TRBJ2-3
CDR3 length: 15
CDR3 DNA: TGTGCCAGCAGTGTCTCATCTAGCGCAACAGATACGCAGTATTTT
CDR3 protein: CASSVSSSATDTQYF

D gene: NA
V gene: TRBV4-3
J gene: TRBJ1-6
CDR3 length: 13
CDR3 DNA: TGCGCCAGCAGCCCCGGGAGTAATTCACCCCTCCACTTT
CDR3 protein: CASSPGSNSPLHF

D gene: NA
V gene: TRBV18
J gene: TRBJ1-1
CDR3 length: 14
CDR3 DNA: TGTGCCAGCTCCCCCTTAGGACAGAACACTGAAGCTTTCTTT
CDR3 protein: CASSPLGQNTEAFF

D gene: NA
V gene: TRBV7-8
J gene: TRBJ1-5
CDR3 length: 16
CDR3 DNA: TGTGCCAGCAGCTATCTTGGACCGGGGAGCAATCAGCCCCAGCATTTT
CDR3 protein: CASSYLGPGSNQPQHF

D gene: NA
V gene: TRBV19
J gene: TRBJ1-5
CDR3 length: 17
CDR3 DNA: TGTGCCAGTAGTGTGGGAGGGGGGGCGCCTGGCAATCAGCCCCAGCATTTT
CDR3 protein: CASSVGGGAPGNQPQHF